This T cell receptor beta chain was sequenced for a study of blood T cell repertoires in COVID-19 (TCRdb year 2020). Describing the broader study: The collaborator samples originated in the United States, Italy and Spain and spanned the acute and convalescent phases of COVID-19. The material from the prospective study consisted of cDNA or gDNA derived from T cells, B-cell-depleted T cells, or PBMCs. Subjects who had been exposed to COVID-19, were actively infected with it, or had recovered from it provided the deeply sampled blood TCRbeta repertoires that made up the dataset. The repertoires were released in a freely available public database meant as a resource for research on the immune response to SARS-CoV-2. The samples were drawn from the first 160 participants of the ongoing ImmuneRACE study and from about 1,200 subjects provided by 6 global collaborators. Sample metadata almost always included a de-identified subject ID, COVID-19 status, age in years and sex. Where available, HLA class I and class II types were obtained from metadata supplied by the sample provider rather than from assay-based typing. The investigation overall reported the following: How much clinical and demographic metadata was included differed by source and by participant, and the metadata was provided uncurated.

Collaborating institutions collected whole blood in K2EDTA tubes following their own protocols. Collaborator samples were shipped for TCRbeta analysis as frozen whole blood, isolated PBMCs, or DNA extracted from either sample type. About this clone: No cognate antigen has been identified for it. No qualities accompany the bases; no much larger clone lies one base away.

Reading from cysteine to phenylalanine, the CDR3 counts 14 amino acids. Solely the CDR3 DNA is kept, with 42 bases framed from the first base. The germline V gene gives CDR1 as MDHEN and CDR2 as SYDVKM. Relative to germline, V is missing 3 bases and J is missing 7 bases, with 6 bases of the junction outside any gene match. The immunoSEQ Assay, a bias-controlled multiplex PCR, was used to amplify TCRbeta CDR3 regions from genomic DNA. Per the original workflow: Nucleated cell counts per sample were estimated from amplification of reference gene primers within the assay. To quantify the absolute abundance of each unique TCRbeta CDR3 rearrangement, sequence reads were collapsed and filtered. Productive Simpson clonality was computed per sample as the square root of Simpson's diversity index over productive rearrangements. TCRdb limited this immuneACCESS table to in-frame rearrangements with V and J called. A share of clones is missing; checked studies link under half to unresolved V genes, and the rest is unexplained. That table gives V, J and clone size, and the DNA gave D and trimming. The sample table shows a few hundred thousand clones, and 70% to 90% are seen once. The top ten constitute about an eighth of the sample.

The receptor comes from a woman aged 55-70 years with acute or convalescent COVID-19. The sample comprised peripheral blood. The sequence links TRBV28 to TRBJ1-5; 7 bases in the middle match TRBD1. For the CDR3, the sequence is CASSFATGRQPQHF. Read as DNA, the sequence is TGTGCCAGCAGTTTCGCGACAGGGAGGCAGCCCCAGCATTTT.